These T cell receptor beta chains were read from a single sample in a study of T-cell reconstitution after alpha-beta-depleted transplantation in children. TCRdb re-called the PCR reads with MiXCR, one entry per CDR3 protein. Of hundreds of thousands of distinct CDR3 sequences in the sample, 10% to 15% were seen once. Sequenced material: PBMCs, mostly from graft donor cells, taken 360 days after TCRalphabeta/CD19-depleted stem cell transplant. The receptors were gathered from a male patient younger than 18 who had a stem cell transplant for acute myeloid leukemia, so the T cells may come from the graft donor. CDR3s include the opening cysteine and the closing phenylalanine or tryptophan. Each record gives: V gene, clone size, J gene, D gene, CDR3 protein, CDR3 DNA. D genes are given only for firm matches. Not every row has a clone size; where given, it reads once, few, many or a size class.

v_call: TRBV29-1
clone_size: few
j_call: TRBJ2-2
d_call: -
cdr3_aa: CSVENGQLAGELFF
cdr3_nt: TGCAGCGTTGAAAATGGCCAGCTAGCCGGGGAGCTGTTTTTT

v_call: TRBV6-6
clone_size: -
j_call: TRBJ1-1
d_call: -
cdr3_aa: CASSYEPQAFF
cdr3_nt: TGTGCCAGCAGTTATGAGCCCCAAGCTTTCTTT

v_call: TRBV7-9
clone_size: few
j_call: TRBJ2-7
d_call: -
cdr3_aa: CASSTRGLKDPYEQYF
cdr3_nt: TGTGCCAGCAGCACCCGGGGACTCAAGGACCCCTACGAGCAGTACTTC

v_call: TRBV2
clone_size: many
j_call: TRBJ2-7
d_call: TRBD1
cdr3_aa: CASSHGTGGNEQYF
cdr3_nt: TGTGCCAGCAGCCACGGGACAGGGGGTAACGAGCAGTACTTC

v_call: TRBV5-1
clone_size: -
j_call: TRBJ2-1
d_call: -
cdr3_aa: CASSMKTSREQFF
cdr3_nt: TGCGCCAGCAGTATGAAAACGAGTAGAGAGCAGTTCTTC

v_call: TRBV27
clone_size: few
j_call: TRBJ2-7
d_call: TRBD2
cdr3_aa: CASSPPTSGMAHEQYF
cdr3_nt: TGTGCCAGCAGTCCCCCAACTAGCGGGATGGCCCACGAGCAGTACTTC

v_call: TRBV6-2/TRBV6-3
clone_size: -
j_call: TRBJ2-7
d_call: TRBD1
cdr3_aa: CASDRGPTYEQYF
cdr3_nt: TGTGCCAGTGACAGGGGGCCGACCTACGAGCAGTACTTC

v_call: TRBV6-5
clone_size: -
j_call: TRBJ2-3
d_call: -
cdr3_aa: CASSYWPGDTQYF
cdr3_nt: TGTGCCAGCAGTTACTGGCCGGGAGATACGCAGTATTTT

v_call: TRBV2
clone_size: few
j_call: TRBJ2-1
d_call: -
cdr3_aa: CASTVWGKRNEQFF
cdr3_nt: TGTGCCAGCACCGTGTGGGGGAAACGCAATGAGCAGTTCTTC

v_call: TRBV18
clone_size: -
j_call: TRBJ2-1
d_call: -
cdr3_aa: CASSNIPDSSYNEQFF
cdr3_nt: TGTGCCAGCTCCAACATCCCGGACTCCTCCTACAATGAGCAGTTCTTC